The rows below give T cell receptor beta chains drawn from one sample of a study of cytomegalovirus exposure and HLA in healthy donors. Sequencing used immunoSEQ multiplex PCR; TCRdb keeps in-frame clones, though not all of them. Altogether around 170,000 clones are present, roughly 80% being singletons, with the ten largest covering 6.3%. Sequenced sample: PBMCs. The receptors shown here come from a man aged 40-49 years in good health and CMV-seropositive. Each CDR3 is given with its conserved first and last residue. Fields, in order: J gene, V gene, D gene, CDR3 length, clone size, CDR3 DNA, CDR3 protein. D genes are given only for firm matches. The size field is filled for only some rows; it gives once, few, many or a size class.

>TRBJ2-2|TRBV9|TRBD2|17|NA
TGTGCCAGCAGCACCAGACTAGCGGGGGTTCACACCGGGGAGCTGTTTTTT
CASSTRLAGVHTGELFF
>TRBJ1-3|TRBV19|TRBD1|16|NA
TGTGCCAGTAGTACCACCCCGACAGGGTCTGGAAACACCATATATTTT
CASSTTPTGSGNTIYF
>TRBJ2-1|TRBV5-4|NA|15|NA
TGTGCCAGCAGCTTGGTAGTCGGTACCAGGGATGAGCAGTTCTTC
CASSLVVGTRDEQFF
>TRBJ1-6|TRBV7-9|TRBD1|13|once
TGTGCCAGCAGCGGGACAGGGTCTTCACCCCTCCACTTT
CASSGTGSSPLHF
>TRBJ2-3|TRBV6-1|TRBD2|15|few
TGTGCCAGCACCGCGGGGGGGCCCGGGGCAGATACGCAGTATTTT
CASTAGGPGADTQYF
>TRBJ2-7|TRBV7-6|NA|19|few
TGTGCCAGCAGCTTAGGTGTTATAGCACAGGCCTTAGGGCAATACGAGCAGTACTTC
CASSLGVIAQALGQYEQYF
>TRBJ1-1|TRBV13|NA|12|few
TGTGCCAGCAGCTTCGACCTTGAGGGAGCTTTCTTT
CASSFDLEGAFF
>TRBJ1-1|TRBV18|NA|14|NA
TGTGCCAGCTCACCAAGGGGCATCGGCACTGAAGCTTTCTTT
CASSPRGIGTEAFF
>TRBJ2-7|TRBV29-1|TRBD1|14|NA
TGCAGCGTAGACTCCGGACAGGGGCCCTACGAGCAGTACTTC
CSVDSGQGPYEQYF
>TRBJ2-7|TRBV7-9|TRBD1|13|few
TGTGCCAGCAGCGGGGACAGGCCCTACGAGCAGTACTTC
CASSGDRPYEQYF
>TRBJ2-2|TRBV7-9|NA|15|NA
TGTGCCAGCAGCCTGGCCCAGGGGAACACCGGGGAGCTGTTTTTT
CASSLAQGNTGELFF
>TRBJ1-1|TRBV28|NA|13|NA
TGTGCCAGCAGACCCTCGGGGAACACTGAAGCTTTCTTT
CASRPSGNTEAFF
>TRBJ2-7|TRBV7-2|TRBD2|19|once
TGTGCCAGCAGCTTAGGCGCGTGGGGCGGGGGGGCGACCAACTACGAGCAGTACTTC
CASSLGAWGGGATNYEQYF
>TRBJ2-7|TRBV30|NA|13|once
TGTGCCTGGACAAGTGCAGGGGTGTACGAGCAGTACTTC
CAWTSAGVYEQYF
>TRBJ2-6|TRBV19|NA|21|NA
TGTGCCAGTAGTCTCGCTCGCGCGGGACGGACGGCGGGACCTGGGGCCAACGTCCTGACTTTC
CASSLARAGRTAGPGANVLTF
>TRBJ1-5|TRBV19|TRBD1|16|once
TGTGCCAGTTCCTCAGGGACAGGGGGGTCGAATCAGCCCCAGCATTTT
CASSSGTGGSNQPQHF
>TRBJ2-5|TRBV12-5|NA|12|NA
TGTGCTAGTGGGTTGGGGGGGCAGACCCAGTACTTC
CASGLGGQTQYF
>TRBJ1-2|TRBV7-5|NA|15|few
TGTGCCAGAAGCTTCCGGGACAGGGATAGGTATGGCTACACCTTC
CARSFRDRDRYGYTF
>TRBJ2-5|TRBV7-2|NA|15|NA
TGTGCCAGCAGCTTGAAAAGACTACCCCTGGGGACCCAGTACTTC
CASSLKRLPLGTQYF
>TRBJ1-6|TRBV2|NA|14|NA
TGTGCCAGCATGCCTACAGGGCTTAATTCACCCCTCCACTTT
CASMPTGLNSPLHF
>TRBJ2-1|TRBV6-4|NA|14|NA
TGTGCCAGCAGTGAGAGGTTTCCTTACAATGAGCAGTTCTTC
CASSERFPYNEQFF
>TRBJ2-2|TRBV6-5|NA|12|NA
TGTGCCAGCAGATATAACACCGGGGAGCTGTTTTTT
CASRYNTGELFF
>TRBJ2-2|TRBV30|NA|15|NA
TGTGCCACGTCACCCCCGGGGGCGAACACCGGGGAGCTGTTTTTT
CATSPPGANTGELFF
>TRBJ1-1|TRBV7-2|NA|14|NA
TGTGCCAGCAGCTTACAAGGGGCGCGAATGATAGCTTTCTTT
CASSLQGARMIAFF
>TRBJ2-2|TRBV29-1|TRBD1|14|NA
TGCAGCGTTGAAAGACAGGGGAACACCGGGGAGCTGTTTTTT
CSVERQGNTGELFF
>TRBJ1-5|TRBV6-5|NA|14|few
TGTGCCAGCAGTGACTCGGGGGGTCGTCAGCCCCAGCATTTT
CASSDSGGRQPQHF
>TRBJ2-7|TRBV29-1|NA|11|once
TGCAGCGTTGAGGACAAGTACGAGCAGTACTTC
CSVEDKYEQYF
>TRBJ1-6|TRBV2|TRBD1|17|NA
TGTGCCAGCACCCTGGACTTAGGGACAGGGGGCTATTCACCCCTCCACTTT
CASTLDLGTGGYSPLHF
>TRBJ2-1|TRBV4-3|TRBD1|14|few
TGCGCCAGCAGTCACGGACAGGGGGCGGGTGAGCAGTTCTTC
CASSHGQGAGEQFF
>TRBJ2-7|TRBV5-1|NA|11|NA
TGCGCCAGCAGCTTAACGGACGAGCAGTACTTC
CASSLTDEQYF
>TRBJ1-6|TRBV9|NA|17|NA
TGTGCCAGCAGTTACAGGGTGGATAGCTCCTATAATTCACCCCTCCACTTT
CASSYRVDSSYNSPLHF
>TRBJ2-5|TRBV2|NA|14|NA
TGTGCCAGCAGTGAAGGCCCAGGGAAAGAGACCCAGTACTTC
CASSEGPGKETQYF
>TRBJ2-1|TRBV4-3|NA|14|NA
TGCGCCAGCAGCCAAGATCTTCAGGCCATGGGCCTTTTCTTC
CASSQDLQAMGLFF